Sequencing of this TCR beta chain was carried out in a study of T cells after yellow fever vaccination. TCRdb called the 5' RACE reads again in MiXCR, with one record for every CDR3 protein. The sample has about 320,000 distinct CDR3 sequences, roughly 10% seen once. In its sample, this clonotype was seen a few times. Its antigen is unidentified. V gave up 6 bases and J gave up 11 bases; unmatched junction bases: 8. This CDR3 spans 13 amino acids. Study results and caveats: A large majority of primary-vaccination clones showed up again after the booster (just under 97% CD4, 75% to 90% CD8).

The receptor comes from a young man who received the YFV17D yellow fever vaccine. The chain employs TRBV12-3 or TRBV12-4 and TRBJ2-5; 11 bases map to TRBD1. Sequenced here: CD4+ T cells sorted from PBMCs, sampled 45 days after the yellow fever booster vaccination. The CDR3, as DNA: TGTGCCAGCAGCCCCGGGACAGGGGGACGTCAGTACTTC. It specifies CASSPGTGGRQYF.